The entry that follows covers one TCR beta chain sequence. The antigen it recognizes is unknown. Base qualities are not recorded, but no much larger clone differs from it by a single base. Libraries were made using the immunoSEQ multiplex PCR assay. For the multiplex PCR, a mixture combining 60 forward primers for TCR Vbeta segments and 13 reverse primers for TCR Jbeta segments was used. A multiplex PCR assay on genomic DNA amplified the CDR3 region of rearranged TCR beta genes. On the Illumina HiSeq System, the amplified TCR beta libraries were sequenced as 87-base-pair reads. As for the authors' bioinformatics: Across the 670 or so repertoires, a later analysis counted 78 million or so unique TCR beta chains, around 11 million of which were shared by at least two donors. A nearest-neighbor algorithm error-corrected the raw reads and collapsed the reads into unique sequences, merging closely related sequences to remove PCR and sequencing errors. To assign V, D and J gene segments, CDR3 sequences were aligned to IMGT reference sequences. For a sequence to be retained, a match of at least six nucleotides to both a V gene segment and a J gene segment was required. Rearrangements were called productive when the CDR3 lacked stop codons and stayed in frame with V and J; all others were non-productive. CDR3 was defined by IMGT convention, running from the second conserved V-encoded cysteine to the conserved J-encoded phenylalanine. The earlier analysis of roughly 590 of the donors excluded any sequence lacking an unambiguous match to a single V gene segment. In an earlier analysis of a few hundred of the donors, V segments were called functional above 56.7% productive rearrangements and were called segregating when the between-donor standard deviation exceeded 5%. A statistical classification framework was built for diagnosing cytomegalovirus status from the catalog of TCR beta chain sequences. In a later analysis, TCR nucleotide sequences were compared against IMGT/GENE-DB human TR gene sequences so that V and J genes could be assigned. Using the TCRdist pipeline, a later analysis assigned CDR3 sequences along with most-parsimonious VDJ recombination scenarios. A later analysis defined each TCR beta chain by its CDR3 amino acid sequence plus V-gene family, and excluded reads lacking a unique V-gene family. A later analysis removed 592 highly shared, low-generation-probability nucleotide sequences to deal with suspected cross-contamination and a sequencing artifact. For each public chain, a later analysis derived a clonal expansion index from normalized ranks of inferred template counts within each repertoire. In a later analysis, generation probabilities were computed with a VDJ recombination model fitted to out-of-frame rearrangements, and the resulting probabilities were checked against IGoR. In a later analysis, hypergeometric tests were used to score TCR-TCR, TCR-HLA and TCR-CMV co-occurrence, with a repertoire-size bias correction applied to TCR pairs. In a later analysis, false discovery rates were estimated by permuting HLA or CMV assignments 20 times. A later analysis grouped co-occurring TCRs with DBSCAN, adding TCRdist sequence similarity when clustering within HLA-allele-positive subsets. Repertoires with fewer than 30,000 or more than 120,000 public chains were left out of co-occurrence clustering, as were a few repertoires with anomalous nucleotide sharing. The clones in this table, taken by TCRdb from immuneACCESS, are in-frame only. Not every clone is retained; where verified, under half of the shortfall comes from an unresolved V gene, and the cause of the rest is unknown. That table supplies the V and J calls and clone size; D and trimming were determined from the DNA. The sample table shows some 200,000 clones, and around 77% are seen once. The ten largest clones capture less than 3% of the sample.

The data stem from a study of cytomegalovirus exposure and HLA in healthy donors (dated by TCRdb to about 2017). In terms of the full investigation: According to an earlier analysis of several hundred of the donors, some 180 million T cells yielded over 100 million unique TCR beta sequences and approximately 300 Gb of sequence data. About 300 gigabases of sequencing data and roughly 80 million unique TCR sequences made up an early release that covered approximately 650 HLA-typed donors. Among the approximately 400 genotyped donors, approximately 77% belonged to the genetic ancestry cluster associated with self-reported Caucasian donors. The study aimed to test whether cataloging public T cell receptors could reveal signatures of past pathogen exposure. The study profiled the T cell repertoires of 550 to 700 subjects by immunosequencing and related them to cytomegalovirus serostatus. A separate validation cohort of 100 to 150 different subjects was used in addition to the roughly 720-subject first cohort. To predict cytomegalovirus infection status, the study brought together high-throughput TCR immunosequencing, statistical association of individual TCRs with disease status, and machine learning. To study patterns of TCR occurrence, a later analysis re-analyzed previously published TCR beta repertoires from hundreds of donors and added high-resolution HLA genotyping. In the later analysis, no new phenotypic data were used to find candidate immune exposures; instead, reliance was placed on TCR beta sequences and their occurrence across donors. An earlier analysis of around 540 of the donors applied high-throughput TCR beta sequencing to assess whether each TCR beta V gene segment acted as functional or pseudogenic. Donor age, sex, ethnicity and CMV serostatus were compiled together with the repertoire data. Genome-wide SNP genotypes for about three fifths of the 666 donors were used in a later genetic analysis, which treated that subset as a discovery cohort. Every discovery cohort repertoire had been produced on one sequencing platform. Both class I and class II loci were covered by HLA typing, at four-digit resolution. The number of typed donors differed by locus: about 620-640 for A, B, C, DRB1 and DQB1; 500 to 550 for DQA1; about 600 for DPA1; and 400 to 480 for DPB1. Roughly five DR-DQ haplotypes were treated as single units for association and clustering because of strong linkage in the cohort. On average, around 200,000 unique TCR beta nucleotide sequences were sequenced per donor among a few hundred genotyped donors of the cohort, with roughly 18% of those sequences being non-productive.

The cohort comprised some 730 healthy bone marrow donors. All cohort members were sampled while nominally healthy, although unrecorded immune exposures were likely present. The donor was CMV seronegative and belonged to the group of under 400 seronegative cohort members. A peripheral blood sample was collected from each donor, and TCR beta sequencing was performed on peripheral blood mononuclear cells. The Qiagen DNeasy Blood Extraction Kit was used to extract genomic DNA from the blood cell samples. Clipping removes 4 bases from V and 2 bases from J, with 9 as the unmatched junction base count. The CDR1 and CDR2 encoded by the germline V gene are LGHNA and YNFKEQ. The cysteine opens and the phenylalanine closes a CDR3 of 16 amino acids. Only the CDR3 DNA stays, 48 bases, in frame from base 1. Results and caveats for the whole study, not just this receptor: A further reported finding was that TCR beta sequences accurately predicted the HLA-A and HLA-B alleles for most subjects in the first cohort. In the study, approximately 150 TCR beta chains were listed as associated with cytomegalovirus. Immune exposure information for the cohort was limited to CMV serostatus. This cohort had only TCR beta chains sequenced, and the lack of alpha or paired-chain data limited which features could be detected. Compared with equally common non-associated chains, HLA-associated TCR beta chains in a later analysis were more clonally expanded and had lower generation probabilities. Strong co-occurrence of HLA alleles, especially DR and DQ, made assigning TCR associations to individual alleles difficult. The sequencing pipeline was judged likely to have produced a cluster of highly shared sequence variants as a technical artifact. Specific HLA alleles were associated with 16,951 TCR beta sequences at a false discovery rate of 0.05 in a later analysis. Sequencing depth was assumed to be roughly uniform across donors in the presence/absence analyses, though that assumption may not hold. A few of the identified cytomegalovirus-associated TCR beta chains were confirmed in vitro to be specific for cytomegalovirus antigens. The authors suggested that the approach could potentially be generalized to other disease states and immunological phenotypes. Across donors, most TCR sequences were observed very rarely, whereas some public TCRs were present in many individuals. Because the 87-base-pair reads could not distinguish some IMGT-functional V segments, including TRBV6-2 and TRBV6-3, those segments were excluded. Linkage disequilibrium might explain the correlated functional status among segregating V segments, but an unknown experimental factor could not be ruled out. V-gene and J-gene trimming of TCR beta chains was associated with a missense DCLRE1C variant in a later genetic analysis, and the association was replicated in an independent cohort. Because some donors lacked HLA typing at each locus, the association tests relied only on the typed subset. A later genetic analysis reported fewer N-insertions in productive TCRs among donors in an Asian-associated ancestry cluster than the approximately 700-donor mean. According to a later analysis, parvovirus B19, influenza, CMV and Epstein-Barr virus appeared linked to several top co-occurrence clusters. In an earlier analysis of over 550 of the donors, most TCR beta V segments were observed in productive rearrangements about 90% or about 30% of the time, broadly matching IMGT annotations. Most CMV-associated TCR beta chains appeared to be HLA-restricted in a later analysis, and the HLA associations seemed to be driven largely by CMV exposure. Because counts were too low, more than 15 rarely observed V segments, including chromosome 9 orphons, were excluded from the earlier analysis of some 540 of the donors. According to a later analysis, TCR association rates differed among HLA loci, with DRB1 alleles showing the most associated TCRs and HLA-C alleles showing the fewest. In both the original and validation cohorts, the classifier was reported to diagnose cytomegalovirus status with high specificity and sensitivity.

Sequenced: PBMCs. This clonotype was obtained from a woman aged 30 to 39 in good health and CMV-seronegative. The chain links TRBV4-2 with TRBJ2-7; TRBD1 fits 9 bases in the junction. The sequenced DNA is TGTGCCAGCAGCCGCCCCTTGGGACAGGGAACCTACGAGCAGTACTTC. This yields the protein CASSRPLGQGTYEQYF.